This T cell receptor beta chain emerged from a study of identical twins. General study results and limits: With abundant cord blood beta clonotypes, insertions were fewer; memory repertoires showed no such pattern. Zero-insertion results could be subject to partial confounding by invariant MAIT and iNKT cells.

This clonotype was seen a few times. The antigen is unknown. A universal primer site was incorporated via template switching, and the cDNA contained unique molecular identifiers. TCRdb passed the 5' RACE reads through MiXCR, listing each CDR3 protein once. The sample holds about 550,000 distinct CDR3 sequences, approximately 20% seen once. Trimming took 3 bases from V and 4 from J, leaving 14 bases between them. The CDR3 spans 15 residues. All of the donors were Caucasians in good health. Another study also made use of these data, one on yellow fever vaccine responses in identical twins.

Sequences were obtained from CD4+ T cells sorted from blood. The source of this sequence is a woman aged 18-35 years in good health. The V call is TRBV12-3 or TRBV12-4, the J call TRBJ2-3, with D maybe TRBD2 (6 bases). The CDR3 bases are TGTGCCAGCAGTTTTGGCGGGAAATCGGCAGATACGCAGTATTTT. Its protein product is CASSFGGKSADTQYF.